These 8 T cell receptor beta chains originate from one sample sequenced in a study of T cell responses to AZD1222 COVID-19 vaccine. Sequencing used immunoSEQ multiplex PCR; TCRdb keeps in-frame clones, though not all of them. The table records around 180,000 clones, around 92% of them present only once. The material sequenced was peripheral blood, taken on day 0 of AZD1222 vaccination. The receptors were sampled from an adult in good health.

The chain joins TRBV11-3 to TRBJ2-1; no clear D. V was trimmed by 4 bases and J by 3 bases, leaving 7 bases between them. Germline loops: CDR1 SGHNT, CDR2 YENEEA. This CDR3 spans 13 amino acids. The DNA of the CDR3 is TGTGCCAGCAGCTCCCACAGCTACAATGAGCAGTTCTTC. Encoded protein: CASSSHSYNEQFF.

The genes are TRBV20-1 and TRBJ2-5; 7 bases match TRBD1. Losses at the gene ends were 3 bases for V and 2 bases for J; bases not matched to a gene: 9. Germline CDR1 reads DFQATT; CDR2 reads SNEGSKA (reference sequence). The CDR3 sequence is 15 residues long. The CDR3 sequence is CSASRDSGTQETQYF. Here the CDR3 DNA reads TGCAGTGCTAGTCGGGACAGCGGAACTCAAGAGACCCAGTACTTC.

Points on this clone: One end of the junction is discordant with germline, which a read error may explain. This chain links TRBV7-7 with TRBJ2-1; 13 positions match TRBD2. Germline CDR1 is SSHAT and CDR2 is FNYEAQ (reference sequence). The CDR3 spans 15 residues. CDR3 DNA: TGTGCTAGCAGCACGGGACTAGCGGGAATCAATGAGCAGTTCTTC. It is translated as CASSTGLAGINEQFF.

The V and J genes are TRBV13 and TRBJ1-6, with D unresolved. Germline CDR1 and CDR2: PRHDT and FYEKMQ (reference sequence). The ends were cut back, 5 bases at V and 7 bases at J, with 3 bases in the middle. CDR3 length equals 11 residues. As DNA, the CDR3 is TGTGCCAGCAGCCGAAATTCACCCCTCCACTTT. Residues: CASSRNSPLHF.

This chain joins TRBV5-4 and TRBJ1-1, with D unresolved. The CDR3 totals 12 residues. V was trimmed by 4 bases and J by 3 bases, leaving 7 bases between them. The germline V gene encodes CDR1 SGHNT and CDR2 YYREEE (reference sequence). CDR3 bases: TGTGCCAGCAGCGACGGTTACACTGAAGCTTTCTTT. Amino acid sequence: CASSDGYTEAFF.

The CDR3 region is CAWSVRRGAGEAFF. The CDR3 DNA sequence: TGTGCCTGGAGTGTACGGCGGGGGGCCGGTGAAGCTTTCTTT. The chain couples TRBV30 to TRBJ1-1, with D possibly matching TRBD1 (6 bases). V was shortened by 0 bases and J by 7 bases, with 15 bases between the two germline ends. Per germline, CDR1 GTSNPN and CDR2 SVGIG (reference sequence). The CDR3 extends over 14 amino acids.

The V gene is TRBV9, the J gene TRBJ1-2, with D possibly TRBD1 on 5 matching bases. V was shortened by 4 bases and J by 6 bases, with 16 bases between the two germline ends. Germline V gene data show CDR1 as SGDLS and CDR2 as YYNGEE. The CDR3 extends over 14 amino acids. The CDR3 is CASSTGTGLDGYTF. CDR3 bases: TGTGCCAGCAGCACCGGGACCGGCTTGGATGGCTACACCTTC.

The chain has TRBV19 and TRBJ1-6; D remains ambiguous. The CDR3 sequence is 14 residues long. V lost 5 bases to trimming and J lost 8 bases, with 13 bases between them. Per the germline V gene, CDR1 is LNHDA and CDR2 is SQIVND (reference sequence). This CDR3 reads CASSPWLADSPLHF. DNA of the CDR3: TGTGCCAGTAGTCCATGGCTGGCCGATTCACCCCTCCACTTT.